This T cell receptor beta chain comes out of a study of OX40 agonist ivuxolimab in advanced cancers. Some clones are missing from TCRdb's copy, which holds only in-frame ones; the method was immunoSEQ multiplex PCR. Of roughly 48,000 clones in the sample, 83% were seen once. Germline CDR1 is LNHDA and CDR2 is SQIVND (reference sequence). V lost 1 base to trimming and J lost 5 bases; unmatched junction nucleotides: 3. This CDR3 region has 14 residues. This clonotype originated in an adult with an advanced solid tumor such as melanoma, head and neck, liver or kidney cancer. The chain joins TRBV19 to TRBJ1-1, with 8 positions matching TRBD1. Sequencing used CD4+ or CD8+ T cells sorted from blood, obtained in a trial of the OX40 agonist ivuxolimab. The CDR3 nucleotides are TGTGCCAGTAGTATAGCGACAGGGGTGACTGAAGCTTTCTTT. This gives the protein CASSIATGVTEAFF.